The present T cell receptor (beta chain) was sequenced within a study of T cells in Graves' hyperthyroidism and ophthalmopathy. V gave up 0 bases and J gave up 6 bases, with 14 bases separating them. This CDR3 has 15 residues. The germline V gene encodes CDR1 SGHRS and CDR2 YFSETQ. The CDR3 regions of TCR beta were amplified from RNA transcripts. Initially, a first-round RT-PCR of the TCR CDR3 employed the HTBI primer set. MiXCR, run by TCRdb on the multiplex PCR reads, gives a single entry per CDR3 protein. The table has 300,000 to 400,000 distinct CDR3 sequences, approximately 18% seen once. Disease duration under 2 months; hyperthyroidism patients were aged 18 to 65.

The TCR was taken from a woman between 45 and 65 years old with Graves' hyperthyroidism. Sample: blood. The chain recombines TRBV5-1 with TRBJ2-3; no clear D gene. Here the CDR3 DNA reads TGCGCCAGCAGCTTGGCCGACACGTTGAGGGATACGCAGTATTTT. Translation: CASSLADTLRDTQYF.